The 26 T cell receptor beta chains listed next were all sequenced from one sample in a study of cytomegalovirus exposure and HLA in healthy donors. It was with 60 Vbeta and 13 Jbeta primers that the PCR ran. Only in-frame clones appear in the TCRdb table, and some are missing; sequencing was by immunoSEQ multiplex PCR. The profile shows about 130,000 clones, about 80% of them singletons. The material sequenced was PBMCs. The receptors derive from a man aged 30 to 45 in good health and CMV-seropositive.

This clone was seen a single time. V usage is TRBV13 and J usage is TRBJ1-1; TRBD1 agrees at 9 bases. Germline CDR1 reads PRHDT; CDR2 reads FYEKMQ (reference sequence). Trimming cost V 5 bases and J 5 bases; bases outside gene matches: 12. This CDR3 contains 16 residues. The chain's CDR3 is CASSQGTGWYGTEAFF. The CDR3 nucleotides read TGTGCCAGCAGCCAAGGGACAGGGTGGTATGGGACTGAAGCTTTCTTT. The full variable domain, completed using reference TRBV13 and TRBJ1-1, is AAGVIQSPRHLIKEKRETATLKCYPIPRHDTVYWYQQGPGQDPQFLISFYEKMQSDKGSIPDRFSAQQFSDYHSELNMSSLELGDSALYFCASSQGTGWYGTEAFFGQGTRLTVV.

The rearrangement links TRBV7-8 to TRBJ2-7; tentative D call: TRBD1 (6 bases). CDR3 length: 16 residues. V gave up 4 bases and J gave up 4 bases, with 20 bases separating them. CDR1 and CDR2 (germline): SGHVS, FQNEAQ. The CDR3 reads CASSSNILQGWYEQYF. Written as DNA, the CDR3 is TGTGCCAGCAGCTCCAATATACTACAGGGATGGTACGAGCAGTACTTC.

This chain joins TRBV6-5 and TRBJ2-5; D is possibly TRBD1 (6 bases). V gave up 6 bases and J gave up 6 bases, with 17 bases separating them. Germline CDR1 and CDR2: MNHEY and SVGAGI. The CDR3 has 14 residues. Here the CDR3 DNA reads TGTGCCAGCAGGGCTACAGGGTCCTTACAGACCCAGTACTTC. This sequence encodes CASRATGSLQTQYF.

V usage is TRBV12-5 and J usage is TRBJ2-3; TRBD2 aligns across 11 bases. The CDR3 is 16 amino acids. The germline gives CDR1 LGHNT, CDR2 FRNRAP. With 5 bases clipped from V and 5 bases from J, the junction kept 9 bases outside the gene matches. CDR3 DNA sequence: TGTGCTAGTGGTCAGACGACTAGCGGGGTCAAAGATACGCAGTATTTT. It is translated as CASGQTTSGVKDTQYF.

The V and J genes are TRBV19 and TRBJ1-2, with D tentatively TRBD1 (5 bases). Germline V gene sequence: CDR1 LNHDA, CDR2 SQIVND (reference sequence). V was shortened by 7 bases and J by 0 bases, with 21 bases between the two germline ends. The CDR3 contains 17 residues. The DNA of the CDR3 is TGTGCCAGTAAGGGGCGGAACAGGACTAAAGCTAACTATGGCTACACCTTC. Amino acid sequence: CASKGRNRTKANYGYTF.

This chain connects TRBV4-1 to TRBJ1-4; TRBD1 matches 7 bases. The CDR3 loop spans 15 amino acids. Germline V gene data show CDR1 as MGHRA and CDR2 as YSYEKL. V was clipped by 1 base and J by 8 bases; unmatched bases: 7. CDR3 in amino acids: CASSQGAGGVEKLFF. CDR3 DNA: TGCGCCAGCAGCCAAGGGGCAGGGGGTGTCGAAAAACTGTTTTTT.

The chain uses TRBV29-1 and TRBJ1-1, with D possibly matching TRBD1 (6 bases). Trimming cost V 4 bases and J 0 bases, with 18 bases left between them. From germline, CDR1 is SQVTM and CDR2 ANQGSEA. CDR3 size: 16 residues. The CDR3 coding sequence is TGCAGCGTTGGCGCTCCCGGGGGGGGGCTGAACACTGAAGCTTTCTTT. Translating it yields CSVGAPGGGLNTEAFF.

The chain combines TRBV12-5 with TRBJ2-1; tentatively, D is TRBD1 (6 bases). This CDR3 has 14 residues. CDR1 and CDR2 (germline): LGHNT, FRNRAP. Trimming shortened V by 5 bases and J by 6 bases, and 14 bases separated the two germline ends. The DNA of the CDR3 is TGTGCTAGTGGTGTAGTCGACAGGTTCAATGAGCAGTTCTTC. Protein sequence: CASGVVDRFNEQFF.

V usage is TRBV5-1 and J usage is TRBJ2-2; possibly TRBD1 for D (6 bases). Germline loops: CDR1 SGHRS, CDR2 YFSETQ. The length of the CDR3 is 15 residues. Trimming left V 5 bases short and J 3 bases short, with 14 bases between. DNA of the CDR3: TGCGCCAGCAGTATCTTACAGGGTGACACCGGGGAGCTGTTTTTT. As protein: CASSILQGDTGELFF.

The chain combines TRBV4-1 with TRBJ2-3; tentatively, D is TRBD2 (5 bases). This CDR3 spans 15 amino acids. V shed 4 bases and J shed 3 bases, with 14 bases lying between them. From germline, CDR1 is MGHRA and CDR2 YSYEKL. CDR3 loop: CASSRDGLGTDTQYF. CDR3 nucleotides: TGCGCCAGCAGCCGAGACGGACTGGGAACAGATACGCAGTATTTT.

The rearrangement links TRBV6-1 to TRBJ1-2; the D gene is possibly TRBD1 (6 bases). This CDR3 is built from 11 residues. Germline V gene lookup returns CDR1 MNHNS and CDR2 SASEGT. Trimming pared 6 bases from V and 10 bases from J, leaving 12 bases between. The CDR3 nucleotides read TGTGCCAGCAGGGTTACAGGGTACTACACCTTC. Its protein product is CASRVTGYYTF.

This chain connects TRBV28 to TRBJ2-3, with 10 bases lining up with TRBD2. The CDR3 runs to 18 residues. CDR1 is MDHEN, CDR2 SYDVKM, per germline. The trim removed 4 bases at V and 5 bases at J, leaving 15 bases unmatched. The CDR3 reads CASSSPPGSGGGGDTQYF. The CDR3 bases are TGTGCCAGCAGTTCCCCACCAGGAAGCGGGGGGGGAGGAGATACGCAGTATTTT.

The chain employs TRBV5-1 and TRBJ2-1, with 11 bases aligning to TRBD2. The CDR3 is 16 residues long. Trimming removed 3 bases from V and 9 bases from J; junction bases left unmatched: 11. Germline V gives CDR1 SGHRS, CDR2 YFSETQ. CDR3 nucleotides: TGCGCCAGCAGCTATACCTCTAGCGGGGGGTTCGGTGAGCAGTTCTTC. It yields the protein CASSYTSSGGFGEQFF.

This CDR3 is CASNSQGGINSPLHF. DNA for the CDR3: TGTGCCAGTAACTCACAAGGGGGAATAAATTCACCCCTCCACTTT. The chain joins TRBV19 to TRBJ1-6, with a possible D match to TRBD1 (6 bases). Germline CDR1 and CDR2: LNHDA and SQIVND (reference sequence). The CDR3 consists of 15 residues. V lost 7 bases, J lost 7 bases, and 17 bases lay in between.

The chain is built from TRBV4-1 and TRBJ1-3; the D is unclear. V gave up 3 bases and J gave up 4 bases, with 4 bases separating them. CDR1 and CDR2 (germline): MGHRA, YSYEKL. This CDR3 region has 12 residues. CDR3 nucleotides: TGCGCCAGCAGCCAGCGAGGAAACACCATATATTTT. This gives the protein CASSQRGNTIYF.

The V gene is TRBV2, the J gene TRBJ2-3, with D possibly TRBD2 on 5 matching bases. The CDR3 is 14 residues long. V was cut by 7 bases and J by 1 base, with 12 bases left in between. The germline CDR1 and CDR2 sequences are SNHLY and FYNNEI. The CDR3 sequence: CASTQSGGTDTQYF. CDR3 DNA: TGTGCCAGCACCCAGAGCGGAGGCACAGATACGCAGTATTTT.

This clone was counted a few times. CDR3 coding DNA: TGTGCCAGCAGTTCCAGTAGCGGGGGGGCCTGGAGTGAGCAGTTCTTC. As protein: CASSSSSGGAWSEQFF. The chain uses TRBV27 and TRBJ2-1; TRBD2 agrees at 11 bases. This CDR3 spans 16 amino acids. Per the germline V gene, CDR1 is MNHEY and CDR2 is SMNVEV (reference sequence). The ends lost 4 bases at V and 9 bases at J; junction bases unmatched: 11.

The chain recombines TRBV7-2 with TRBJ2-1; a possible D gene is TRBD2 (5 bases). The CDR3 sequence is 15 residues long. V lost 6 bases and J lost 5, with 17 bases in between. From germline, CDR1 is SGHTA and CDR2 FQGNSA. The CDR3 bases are TGTGCCAGCAGGCAAACTAGTAAAGCTAACAATGAGCAGTTCTTC. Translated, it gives CASRQTSKANNEQFF.

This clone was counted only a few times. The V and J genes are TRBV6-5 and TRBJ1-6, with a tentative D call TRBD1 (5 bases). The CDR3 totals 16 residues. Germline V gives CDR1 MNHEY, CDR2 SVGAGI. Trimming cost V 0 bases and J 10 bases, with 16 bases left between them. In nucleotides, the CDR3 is TGTGCCAGCAGTTACTCGCGCCGGGGGGGGAGATCACCCCTCCACTTT. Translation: CASSYSRRGGRSPLHF.

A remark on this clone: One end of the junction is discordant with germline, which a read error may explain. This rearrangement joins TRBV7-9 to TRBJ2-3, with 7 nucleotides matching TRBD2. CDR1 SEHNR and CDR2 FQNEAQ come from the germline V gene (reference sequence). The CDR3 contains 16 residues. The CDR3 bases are TGTTCCAGCAGCTCCCCCGGGGGGACTAGCACAGATACGCAGTATTTT. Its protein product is CSSSSPGGTSTDTQYF.

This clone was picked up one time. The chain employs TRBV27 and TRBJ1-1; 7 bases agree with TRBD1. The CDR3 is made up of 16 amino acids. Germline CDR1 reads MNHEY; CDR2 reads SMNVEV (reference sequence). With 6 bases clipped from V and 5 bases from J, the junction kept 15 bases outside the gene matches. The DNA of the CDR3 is TGTGCCAGCAGCCCCTTAGCACAGGGGAAGAGGACTGAAGCTTTCTTT. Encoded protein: CASSPLAQGKRTEAFF.

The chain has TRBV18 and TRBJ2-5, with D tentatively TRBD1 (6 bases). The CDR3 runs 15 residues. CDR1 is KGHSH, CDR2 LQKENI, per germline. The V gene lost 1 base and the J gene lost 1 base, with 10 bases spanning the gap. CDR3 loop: CASSPQNRAQETQYF. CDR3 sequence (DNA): TGTGCCAGCTCACCACAAAACAGGGCCCAAGAGACCCAGTACTTC.

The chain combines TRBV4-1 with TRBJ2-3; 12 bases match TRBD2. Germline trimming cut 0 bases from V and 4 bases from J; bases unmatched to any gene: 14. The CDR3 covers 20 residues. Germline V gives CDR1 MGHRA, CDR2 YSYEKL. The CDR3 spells CASSQEIDLAGGPGADTQYF. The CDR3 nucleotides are TGCGCCAGCAGCCAAGAAATAGATCTAGCGGGGGGGCCGGGGGCAGATACGCAGTATTTT.

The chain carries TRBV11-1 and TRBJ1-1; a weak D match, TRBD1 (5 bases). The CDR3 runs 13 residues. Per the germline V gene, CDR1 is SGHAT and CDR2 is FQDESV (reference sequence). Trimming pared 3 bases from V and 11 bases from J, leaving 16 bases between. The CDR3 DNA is TGTGCCAGCAGCTTCAACCCAACAGGTACCGCTTTCTTT. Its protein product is CASSFNPTGTAFF.

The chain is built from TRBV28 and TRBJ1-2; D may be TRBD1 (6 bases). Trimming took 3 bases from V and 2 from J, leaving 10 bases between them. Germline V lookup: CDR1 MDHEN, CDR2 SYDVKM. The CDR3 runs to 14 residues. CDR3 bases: TGTGCCAGCAGTTTGTGGACAGAAAACTATGGCTACACCTTC. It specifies CASSLWTENYGYTF.

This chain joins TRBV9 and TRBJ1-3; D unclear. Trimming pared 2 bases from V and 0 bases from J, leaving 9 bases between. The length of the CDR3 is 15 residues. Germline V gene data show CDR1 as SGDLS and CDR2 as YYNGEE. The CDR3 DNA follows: TGTGCCAGCAGCGTGGAGGGCACCTCTGGAAACACCATATATTTT. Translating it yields CASSVEGTSGNTIYF.